The TCR beta chain described here comes from a study of T cell responses to AZD1222 COVID-19 vaccine. The CDR3 sequence is 15 residues long. Trimming took 6 bases from V and 1 from J; bases not matched to a gene: 8. Germline V gene lookup returns CDR1 MNHEY and CDR2 SMNVEV (reference sequence). In this sample, this clone turned up once. Its specificity is not known. Assay: immunoSEQ multiplex PCR; the TCRdb copy retains only in-frame clones and omits some. Of 90,000 to 100,000 clones in the sample, less than 85% are singletons; the top ten hold 13% to 15%. Study-level findings and limits: Clonal diversity was possibly underestimated, and white British individuals and females predominated among donors. Along spike, vaccine-associated CD4 TCRs were found throughout, with dominance at 160-218 and 743-854. At study baseline, merely a handful of AZD1222 recipients were seropositive.

Second-dose groups at about 4 or about 12 weeks were pooled. The gene calls are TRBV27 and TRBJ1-1; 7 positions agree with TRBD1. The starting material was peripheral blood, obtained 28 days after the second AZD1222 dose. This receptor was obtained from an adult who received the AZD1222 COVID-19 vaccine. The CDR3 sequence is CASSPVDRPNTEAFF. CDR3 bases: TGTGCCAGCAGCCCCGTGGACAGGCCGAACACTGAAGCTTTCTTT.